The clone carrying this T cell receptor beta chain turned up a few times. Its antigen is still unknown. Investigators reverse transcribed all isolated RNA, so they sequenced expressed TCRB transcripts. TCRdb's table, derived via immunoSEQ multiplex PCR, lists solely in-frame clones and lacks some. The table lists roughly 170,000 clones, approximately 13% of them singletons, with roughly 0.6% in the top ten. This sample is part of a study of beta chain features in type 1 diabetes. Whole-study findings and limits: The naive, central memory and Treg TCRB repertoires looked more alike in patients than they did in healthy donors. All four CD4+ subsets from Type 1 diabetes patients carried moderately but significantly shorter TCRB CDR3s.

With 4 bases removed from V and 0 bases from J, the gap between germline ends came to 13 bases. From germline, CDR1 is SQVTM and CDR2 ANQGSEA. The CDR3 loop spans 15 amino acids. Sequenced material: central memory CD4+ T cells from blood. The chain uses TRBV29-1 and TRBJ1-5; the D gene is possibly TRBD1 (6 bases). The clonotype comes from a woman in her late teens or twenties in good health. The CDR3: CSVALQGYSNQPQHF. DNA of the CDR3: TGCAGCGTTGCCCTTCAGGGGTATAGCAATCAGCCCCAGCATTTT.